The subject of this entry is one T cell receptor (beta chain). What it binds is not known. TCR beta VDJ and CDR3 profiles were obtained from a genomic DNA template. TCRdb used MiXCR to reprocess the reads, holding one entry per CDR3 protein. Of tens of thousands of distinct CDR3 sequences listed, less than 60% are singletons. These data originate in a study of CD8+CD57+ T cells in acquired aplastic anemia. Study information: Healthy donors had, on average, around 11 million reads for their CD4+ cells. General study points: Between patients and controls, CD8+ Simpson's diversity did not vary significantly. Shared by patients and controls, some 29 CD8+ CDR3s were abundant in patients.

The CDR3 length is 13 residues. Trimming left V 2 bases short and J 12 bases short, with 13 bases between. Germline values: CDR1 LNHDA, CDR2 SQIVND (reference sequence). This receptor was taken from a human donor in good health, serving as a control. This chain connects TRBV19 to TRBJ1-4; D gene unclear. Sequenced input: sorted CD4+, CD8+, or CD8+CD57+ T cells (not recorded which) from PBMCs. The CDR3 sequence is CASSIRSDEQLFF. In DNA, the CDR3 is TGTGCCAGTAGTATACGGTCAGACGAACAACTGTTTTTT.